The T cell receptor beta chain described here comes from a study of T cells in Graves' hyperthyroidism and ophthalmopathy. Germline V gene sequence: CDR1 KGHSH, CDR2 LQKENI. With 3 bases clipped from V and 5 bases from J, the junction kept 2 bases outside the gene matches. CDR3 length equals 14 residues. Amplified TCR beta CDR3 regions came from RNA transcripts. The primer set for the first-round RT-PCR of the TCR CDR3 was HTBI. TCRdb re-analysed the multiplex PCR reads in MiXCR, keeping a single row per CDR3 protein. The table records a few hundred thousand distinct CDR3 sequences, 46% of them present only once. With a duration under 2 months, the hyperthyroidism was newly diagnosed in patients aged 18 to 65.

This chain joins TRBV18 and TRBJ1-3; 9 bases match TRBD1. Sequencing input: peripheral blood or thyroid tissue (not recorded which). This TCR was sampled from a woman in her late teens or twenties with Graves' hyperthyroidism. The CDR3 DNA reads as TGTGCCAGCTCACCCGGGACAGGGCGAAACACCATATATTTT. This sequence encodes CASSPGTGRNTIYF.